These 11 T cell receptor beta chains came from one sample sequenced in a study of long-term antiretroviral therapy in people with HIV. Survey level was the resolution at which the v3.0 immunoSEQ assay ran. TCRdb keeps only in-frame clones here, not all; method: immunoSEQ multiplex PCR. There are 30,000 to 35,000 clones in the sample; about 97% occur only once, and 2.5% to 3% lies in the top ten. The sequenced sample was unsorted PBMCs, obtained 6.9 years after starting antiretroviral therapy. The receptors here all came from a man younger than 40 with HIV.

The chain combines TRBV2 with TRBJ2-5; possible D gene TRBD1, 6 bases. The CDR3 is made up of 13 amino acids. In germline, CDR1 is SNHLY, CDR2 FYNNEI. Trimming took 8 bases from V and 3 from J, leaving 13 bases between them. The CDR3 spells CASDSGVEETQYF. CDR3 bases: TGTGCCAGCGATTCAGGGGTGGAAGAGACCCAGTACTTC.

The chain has TRBV7-9 and TRBJ2-2, with D uncertain. The V end lost 5 bases, the J end lost 3 bases, and 19 bases lay between the germline ends. There are 17 residues in the CDR3. CDR1 and CDR2 from the germline V gene are SEHNR and FQNEAQ (reference sequence). This CDR3 reads CASSDQTPADYTGELFF. CDR3 coding DNA: TGTGCCAGCAGCGACCAGACACCAGCAGACTACACCGGGGAGCTGTTTTTT.

The CDR3 sequence is CASEGGQIYGYTF. In DNA form, the CDR3 reads TGTGCCAGTGAAGGGGGACAGATCTATGGCTACACCTTC. The rearrangement uses TRBV19 and TRBJ1-2, with 7 bases fitting TRBD1. V was clipped by 8 bases and J by 4 bases; unmatched bases: 7. There are 13 residues in the CDR3. Germline loops: CDR1 LNHDA, CDR2 SQIVND (reference sequence).

This clone showed up just once. The J gene is TRBJ1-2, the V gene TRBV7-9; D not resolved. V lost 5 bases and J 5 bases, leaving 15 bases between the germline ends. Germline V gene lookup returns CDR1 SEHNR and CDR2 FQNEAQ (reference sequence). The CDR3 runs to 14 residues. The CDR3 protein is CASSPRNGFYGYTF. In DNA form, the CDR3 reads TGTGCCAGCAGCCCCCGCAATGGCTTTTATGGCTACACCTTC.

The chain joins TRBV5-1 to TRBJ1-1; TRBD1 is a possible D gene (5 bases). CDR1 and CDR2 from the germline V gene are SGHRS and YFSETQ. The CDR3 has 15 amino acids. V was trimmed by 1 base and J by 8 bases, leaving 18 bases between them. CDR3: CASSLNRNGAEEAFF. The DNA for the CDR3 is TGCGCCAGCAGCTTGAATCGGAACGGGGCCGAAGAAGCTTTCTTT.

The chain employs TRBV5-4 and TRBJ1-2; no clear D. The CDR3 length is 13 residues. Per germline, CDR1 SGHNT and CDR2 YYREEE (reference sequence). V gave up 5 bases and J gave up 2 bases, with 10 bases separating them. In nucleotides, the CDR3 is TGTGCCAGCAGGTCTAGAGAGAACTATGGCTACACCTTC. Its translation: CASRSRENYGYTF.

V is TRBV27 and J is TRBJ2-7; 9 nucleotides align to TRBD2. The length of the CDR3 is 19 residues. Germline V lookup: CDR1 MNHEY, CDR2 SMNVEV (reference sequence). Trimming cost V 0 bases and J 4 bases; bases outside gene matches: 16. The DNA for the CDR3 is TGTGCCAGCAGTTTATCCCCGTTAATAGCGGGAGTTAGAACGTACGAGCAGTACTTC. Its protein product is CASSLSPLIAGVRTYEQYF.

This CDR3 reads CASSTTGAGQPQHF. DNA of the CDR3: TGTGCCAGCAGCACCACCGGGGCAGGGCAGCCCCAGCATTTT. The chain has TRBV7-2 and TRBJ1-5; a possible D gene is TRBD1 (5 bases). V lost 5 bases and J lost 7, with 15 bases in between. Germline V gene sequence: CDR1 SGHTA, CDR2 FQGNSA. The CDR3 extends over 14 amino acids.

This clone has only one observation. The V and J genes are TRBV10-3 and TRBJ2-3; D may match TRBD1 or TRBD2 (5 bases each). The CDR3 covers 14 residues. Germline loops: CDR1 ENHRY, CDR2 SYGVKD. Trimming left V 10 bases short and J 1 base short, with 15 bases between. The CDR3 sequence is CATRDRPGTDTQYF. CDR3 DNA sequence: TGTGCCACCCGGGACCGACCGGGCACAGATACGCAGTATTTT.

The chain joins TRBV9 to TRBJ2-3; tentative D call: TRBD2 (6 bases). CDR3 length equals 15 residues. V was shortened by 4 bases and J by 4 bases, with 16 bases between the two germline ends. Germline V gene lookup returns CDR1 SGDLS and CDR2 YYNGEE. CDR3 protein: CASSLRLEMADTQYF. The CDR3 DNA sequence: TGTGCCAGCAGCCTAAGACTAGAGATGGCAGATACGCAGTATTTT.

V usage is TRBV7-6 and J usage is TRBJ2-1; D unclear. Trimming pared 1 base from V and 9 bases from J, leaving 10 bases between. Germline-derived CDR1 and CDR2 are SGHVS and FNYEAQ. The CDR3 is 13 residues long. CDR3 bases: TGTGCCAGCAGCTTAGGCGGTCCGGGTGAGCAGTTCTTC. Amino acid sequence: CASSLGGPGEQFF.